This entry lists 3 T cell receptor beta chains sequenced from one sample in a study of T cell responses to AZD1222 COVID-19 vaccine. Assay used: immunoSEQ multiplex PCR; TCRdb lists only in-frame clones, some missing. The table has approximately 150,000 clones, roughly nine tenths seen once. The specimen was peripheral blood, collected on day 0 of AZD1222 vaccination. These receptors were collected from an adult in good health.

This chain joins TRBV4-3 and TRBJ1-2; no firm D call. Germline CDR1 and CDR2: LGHNA and YSLEER. V lost 2 bases and J lost 2, with 12 bases in between. CDR3 length: 15 amino acids. CDR3: CASSQSTALNYGYTF. The CDR3 DNA follows: TGCGCCAGCAGCCAAAGTACAGCGTTAAACTATGGCTACACCTTC.

The V and J genes are TRBV11-2 and TRBJ2-7; D uncertain. V shed 3 bases and J shed 5 bases, with 11 bases lying between them. The CDR3 consists of 13 residues. In germline, CDR1 is SGHAT, CDR2 FQNNGV. As DNA, the CDR3 is TGTGCCAGCAGCTTGCAGGACGCCCACGAGCAGTACTTC. Its protein product is CASSLQDAHEQYF.

This clone showed up just once. V gene TRBV2 combines with J gene TRBJ1-5, with TRBD1 as a possible D gene (5 bases). V was trimmed by 7 bases and J by 5 bases, leaving 12 bases between them. There are 13 residues in the CDR3. CDR1 and CDR2 from the germline V gene are SNHLY and FYNNEI. Written as DNA, the CDR3 is TGTGCCAGCAAGGGACTCTCCTATCAGCCCCAGCATTTT. This encodes CASKGLSYQPQHF.